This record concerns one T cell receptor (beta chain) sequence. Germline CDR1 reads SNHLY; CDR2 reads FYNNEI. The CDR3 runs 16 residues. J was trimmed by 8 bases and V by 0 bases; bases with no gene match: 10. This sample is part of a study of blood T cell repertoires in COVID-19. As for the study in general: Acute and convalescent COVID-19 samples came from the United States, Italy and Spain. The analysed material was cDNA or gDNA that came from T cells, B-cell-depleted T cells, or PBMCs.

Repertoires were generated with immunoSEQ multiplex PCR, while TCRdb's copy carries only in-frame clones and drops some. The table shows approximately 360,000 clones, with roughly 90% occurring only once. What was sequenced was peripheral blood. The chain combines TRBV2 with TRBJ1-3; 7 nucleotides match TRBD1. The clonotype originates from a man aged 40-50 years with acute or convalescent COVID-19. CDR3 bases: TGTGCCAGCAGTGAAGCGCTTGGGACAGCAGGATACACCATATATTTT. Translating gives CASSEALGTAGYTIYF.